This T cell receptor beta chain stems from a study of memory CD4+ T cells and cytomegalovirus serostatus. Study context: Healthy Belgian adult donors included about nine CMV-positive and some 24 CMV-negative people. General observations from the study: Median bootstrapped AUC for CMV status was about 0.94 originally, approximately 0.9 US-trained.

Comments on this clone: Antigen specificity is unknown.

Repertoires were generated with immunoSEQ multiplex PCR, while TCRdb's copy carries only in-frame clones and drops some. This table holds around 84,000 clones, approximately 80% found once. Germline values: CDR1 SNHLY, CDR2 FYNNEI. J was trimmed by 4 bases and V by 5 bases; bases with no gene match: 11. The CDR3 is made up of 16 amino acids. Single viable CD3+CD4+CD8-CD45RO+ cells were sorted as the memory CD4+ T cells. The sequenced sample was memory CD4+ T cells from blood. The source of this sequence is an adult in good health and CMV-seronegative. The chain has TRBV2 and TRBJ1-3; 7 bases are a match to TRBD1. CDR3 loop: CASSQRGPGAGNTIYF. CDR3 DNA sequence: TGTGCCAGCAGTCAAAGGGGGCCAGGAGCCGGAAACACCATATATTTT. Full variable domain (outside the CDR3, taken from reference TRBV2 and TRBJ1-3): EPEVTQTPSHQVTQMGQEVILRCVPISNHLYFYWYRQILGQKVEFLVSFYNNEISEKSEIFDDQFSVERPDGSNFTLKIRSTKLEDSAMYFCASSQRGPGAGNTIYFGEGSWLTVV.